This entry features one TCR beta chain sequence. Produced via immunoSEQ multiplex PCR; TCRdb's table is partial and in-frame only. This sample yields some 130,000 clones, of which 80% to 90% are seen a single time; around 4.2% belongs to the top ten. The data were obtained in a study of blood T cell repertoires in COVID-19. The trim removed 2 bases at V and 6 bases at J, leaving 11 bases unmatched. In germline, CDR1 is LGHNT, CDR2 FRNRAP. The CDR3 is 16 residues long. Sequencing was performed on peripheral blood. The rearrangement joins TRBV12-5 to TRBJ1-1; 8 positions match TRBD1. This receptor was taken from a man aged 55 to 70 with COVID-19, enrolled during active disease. The CDR3 DNA follows: TGTGCTAGTGGTTTGACTACGACAGGGGTTATGCCTGAAGCTTTCTTT. Translated: CASGLTTTGVMPEAFF.